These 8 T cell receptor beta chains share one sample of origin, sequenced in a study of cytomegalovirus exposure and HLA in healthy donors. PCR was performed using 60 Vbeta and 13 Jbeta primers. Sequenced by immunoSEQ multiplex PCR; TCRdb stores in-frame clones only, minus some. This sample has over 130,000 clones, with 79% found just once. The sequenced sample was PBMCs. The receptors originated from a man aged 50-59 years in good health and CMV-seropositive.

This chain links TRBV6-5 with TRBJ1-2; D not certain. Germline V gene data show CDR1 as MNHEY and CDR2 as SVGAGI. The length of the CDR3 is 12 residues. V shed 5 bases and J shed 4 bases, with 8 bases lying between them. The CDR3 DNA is TGTGCCAGCAGTGCAGGATTCTATGGCTACACCTTC. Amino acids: CASSAGFYGYTF.

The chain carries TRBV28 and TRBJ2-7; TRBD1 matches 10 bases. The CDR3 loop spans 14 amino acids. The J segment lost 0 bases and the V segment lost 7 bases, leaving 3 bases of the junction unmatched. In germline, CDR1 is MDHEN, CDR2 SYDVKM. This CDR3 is CASKDRGASYEQYF. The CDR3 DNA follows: TGTGCCAGCAAGGACAGGGGGGCCTCCTACGAGCAGTACTTC.

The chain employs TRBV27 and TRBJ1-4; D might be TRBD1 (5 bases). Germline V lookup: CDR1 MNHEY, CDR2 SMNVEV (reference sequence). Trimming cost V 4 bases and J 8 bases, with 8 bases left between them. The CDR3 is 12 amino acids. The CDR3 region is CASSYGGEKLFF. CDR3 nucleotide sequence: TGTGCCAGCAGTTATGGGGGGGAAAAACTGTTTTTT.

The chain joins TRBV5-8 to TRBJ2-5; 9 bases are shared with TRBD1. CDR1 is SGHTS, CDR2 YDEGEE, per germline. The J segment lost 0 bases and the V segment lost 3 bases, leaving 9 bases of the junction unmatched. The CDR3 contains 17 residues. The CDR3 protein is CASSYGQGNWYQETQYF. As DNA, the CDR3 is TGTGCCAGCAGCTACGGACAGGGGAATTGGTACCAAGAGACCCAGTACTTC.

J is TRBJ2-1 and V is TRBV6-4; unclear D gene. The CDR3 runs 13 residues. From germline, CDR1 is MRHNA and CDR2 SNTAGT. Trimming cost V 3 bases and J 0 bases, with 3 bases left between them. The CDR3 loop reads CASSESSYNEQFF. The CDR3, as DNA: TGTGCCAGCAGTGAGAGCTCCTACAATGAGCAGTTCTTC.

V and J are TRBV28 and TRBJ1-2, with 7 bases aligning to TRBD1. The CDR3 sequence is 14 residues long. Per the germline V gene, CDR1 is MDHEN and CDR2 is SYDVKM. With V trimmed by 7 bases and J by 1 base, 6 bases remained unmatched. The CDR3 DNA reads TGTGCCAGCACCTGGGGACAGATTAACTATGGCTACACCTTC. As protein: CASTWGQINYGYTF.

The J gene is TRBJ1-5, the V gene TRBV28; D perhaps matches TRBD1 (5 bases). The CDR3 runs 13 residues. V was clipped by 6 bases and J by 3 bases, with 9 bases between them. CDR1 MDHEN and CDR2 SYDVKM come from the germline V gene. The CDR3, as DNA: TGTGCCAGCAGGAGACAGTCCAATCAGCCCCAGCATTTT. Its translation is CASRRQSNQPQHF.

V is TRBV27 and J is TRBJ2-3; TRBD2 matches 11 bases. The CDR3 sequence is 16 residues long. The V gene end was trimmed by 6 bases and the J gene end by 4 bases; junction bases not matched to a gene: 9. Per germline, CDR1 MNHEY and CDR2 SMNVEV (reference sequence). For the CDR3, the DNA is TGTGCCAGCAGCCCCTTTAGCGGGAGGGCCTCAGATACGCAGTATTTT. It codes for CASSPFSGRASDTQYF.